The clone carrying this T cell receptor beta chain was detected only a few times. For the library, individual cDNA molecules each received unique molecular identifiers. In TCRdb, the RACE reads were re-called with MiXCR into one record per CDR3 protein. The sample consists of fewer than 100,000 distinct CDR3 sequences, about 11% of them appearing once. This specimen comes from a study of human T cells and chemical hapten exposure. About the research overall: The use of 2% DPC on around 2 cm by around 2 cm of upper inner arm skin constituted sensitization. A mostly female patient group had alopecia areata, totalis or universalis.

Time point: patch test 3, about 24 weeks after DPC sensitization. Documented treatment: therapeutic diphenylcyclopropenone sensitization with weekly scalp DPC. In germline, CDR1 is MGHRA, CDR2 YSYEKL. The CDR3 covers 17 residues. V shed 1 base and J shed 2 bases, with 17 bases lying between them. This TCR came from a woman aged 25 to 39 with alopecia areata. Some clones in this sample may be carry-over from other donors' samples. The sample was whole blood, taken in connection with sensitization to the hapten diphenylcyclopropenone (DPC). The chain has TRBV4-1 and TRBJ1-1, with D tentatively TRBD1 (6 bases). The CDR3 sequence is CASSQALIQGPNTEAFF. CDR3 DNA sequence: TGCGCCAGCAGCCAAGCCTTAATACAGGGTCCCAACACTGAAGCTTTCTTT.